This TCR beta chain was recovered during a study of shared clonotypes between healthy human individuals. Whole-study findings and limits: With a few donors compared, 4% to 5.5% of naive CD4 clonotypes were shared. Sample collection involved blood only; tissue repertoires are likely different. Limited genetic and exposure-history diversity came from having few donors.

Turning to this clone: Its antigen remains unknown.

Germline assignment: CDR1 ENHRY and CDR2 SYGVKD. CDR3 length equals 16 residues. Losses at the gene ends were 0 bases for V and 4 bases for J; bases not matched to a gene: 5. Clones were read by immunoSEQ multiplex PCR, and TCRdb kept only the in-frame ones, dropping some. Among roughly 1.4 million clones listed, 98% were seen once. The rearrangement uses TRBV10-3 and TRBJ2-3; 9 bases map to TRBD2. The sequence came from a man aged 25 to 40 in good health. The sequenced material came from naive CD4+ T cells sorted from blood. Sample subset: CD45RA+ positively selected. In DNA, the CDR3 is TGTGCCATCAGTGAGTCTAGCGGGAGACGTCCAGATACGCAGTATTTT. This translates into CAISESSGRRPDTQYF.